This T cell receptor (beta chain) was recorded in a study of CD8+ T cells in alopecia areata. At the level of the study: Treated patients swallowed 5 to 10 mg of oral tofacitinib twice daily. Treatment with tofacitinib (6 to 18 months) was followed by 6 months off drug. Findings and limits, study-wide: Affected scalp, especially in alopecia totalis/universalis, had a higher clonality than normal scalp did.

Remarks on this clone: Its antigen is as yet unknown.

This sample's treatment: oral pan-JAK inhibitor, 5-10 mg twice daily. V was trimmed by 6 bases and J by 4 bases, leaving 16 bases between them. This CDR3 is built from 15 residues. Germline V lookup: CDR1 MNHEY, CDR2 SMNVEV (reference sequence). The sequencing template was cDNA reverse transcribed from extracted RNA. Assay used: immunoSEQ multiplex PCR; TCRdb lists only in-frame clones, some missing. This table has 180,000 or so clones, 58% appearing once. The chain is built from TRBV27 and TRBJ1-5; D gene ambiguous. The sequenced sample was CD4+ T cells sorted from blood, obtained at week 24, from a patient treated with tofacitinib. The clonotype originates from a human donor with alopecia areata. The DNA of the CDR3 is TGTGCCAGCAGACCAAGAGGAAATCGGAATCAGCCCCAGCATTTT. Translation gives CASRPRGNRNQPQHF.